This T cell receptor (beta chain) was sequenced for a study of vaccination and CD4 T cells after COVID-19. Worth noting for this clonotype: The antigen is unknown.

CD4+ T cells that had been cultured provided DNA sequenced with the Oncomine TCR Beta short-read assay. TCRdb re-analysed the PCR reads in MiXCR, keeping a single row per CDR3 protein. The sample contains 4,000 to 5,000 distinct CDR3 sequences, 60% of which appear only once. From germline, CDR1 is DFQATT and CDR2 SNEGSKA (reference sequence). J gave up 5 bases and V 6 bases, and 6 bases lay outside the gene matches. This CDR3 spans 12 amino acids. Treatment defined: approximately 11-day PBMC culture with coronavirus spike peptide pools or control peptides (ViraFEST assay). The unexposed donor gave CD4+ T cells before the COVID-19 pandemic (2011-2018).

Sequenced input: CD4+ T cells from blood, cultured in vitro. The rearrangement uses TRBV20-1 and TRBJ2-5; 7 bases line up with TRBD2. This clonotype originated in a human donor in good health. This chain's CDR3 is CSAKPGGETQYF. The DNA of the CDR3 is TGCAGTGCCAAACCCGGGGGGGAGACCCAGTACTTC.